This T cell receptor beta chain originates from a study of T cell changes during pregnancy in multiple sclerosis. Produced via immunoSEQ multiplex PCR; TCRdb's table is partial and in-frame only. Counted here are about 36,000 clones, roughly 91% occurring once; the ten biggest clones make up around 0.47%. Material: CD4+ T cells from peripheral blood mononuclear cells, obtained in the second trimester of pregnancy. The sequence came from a female donor in good health, enrolled as a control in a pregnancy study.

This chain's CDR3 is CSHAGGRETQYF. DNA for the CDR3: TGCAGCCACGCGGGGGGTAGGGAGACCCAGTACTTC. The chain combines TRBV29-1 with TRBJ2-5, with 8 bases lining up with TRBD2. The CDR3 length is 12 residues. From germline, CDR1 is SQVTM and CDR2 ANQGSEA. V trimming: 8 bases; J trimming: 5 bases; junction bases outside the gene matches: 7.